This section outlines one TCR beta chain sequence together with its context. An assay was performed, and its level was deep. Assay used: immunoSEQ multiplex PCR; TCRdb lists only in-frame clones, some missing. The top ten hold around 1.5% of the sample, which has about 980,000 clones, 76% seen once. This specimen comes from a study of shared clonotypes between healthy human individuals. This receptor was identified in a man aged 18 to 29 in good health. Specimen: memory CD4+ T cells sorted from blood. Subset described: CD45RA-negative fraction.

Here the CDR3 DNA reads TGCGCCAGCAGCTTGGAGACAGGGGGTAGCTATGGCTACACCTTC. Translating it yields CASSLETGGSYGYTF. The chain carries TRBV5-1 and TRBJ1-2, with 9 bases identical to TRBD1. The CDR3 covers 15 residues. CDR1 is SGHRS and CDR2 is YFSETQ in the germline V gene. With 0 bases clipped from V and 4 bases from J, the junction kept 4 bases outside the gene matches. Based on the CDR3 plus reference TRBV5-1 and TRBJ1-2, the full variable domain is KAGVTQTPRYLIKTRGQQVTLSCSPISGHRSVSWYQQTPGQGLQFLFEYFSETQRNKGNFPGRFSGRQFSNSRSEMNVSTLELGDSALYLCASSLETGGSYGYTFGSGTRLTVV.